These 5 T cell receptor beta chains originate from one sample sequenced in a study of blood T cell repertoires in COVID-19. Assay: immunoSEQ multiplex PCR; the TCRdb copy retains only in-frame clones and omits some. The sample shows 150,000 to 200,000 clones, more than 60% of them seen only once. Sequencing used peripheral blood. These TCRs come from a man aged 65-85 years with acute or convalescent COVID-19.

The rearrangement uses TRBV4-3 and TRBJ2-3; TRBD2 matches 8 bases. After removal of 1 base from V and 2 bases from J, the junction contained 11 bases not matched to a gene. Per the germline V gene, CDR1 is LGHNA and CDR2 is YSLEER. The CDR3 runs 18 residues. The DNA for the CDR3 is TGCGCCAGCAGCCAAGGCATAAGCGGGAGAATGTCCACAGATACGCAGTATTTT. Translation gives CASSQGISGRMSTDTQYF.

The rearrangement links TRBV5-4 to TRBJ2-1; TRBD1 aligns across 8 bases. Germline V gene lookup returns CDR1 SGHNT and CDR2 YYREEE (reference sequence). CDR3 length: 14 residues. Trimming removed 4 bases from V and 6 bases from J; junction bases left unmatched: 6. CDR3 sequence: CASSRDRGGNEQFF. The CDR3 DNA follows: TGTGCCAGCAGCAGAGACAGGGGAGGCAATGAGCAGTTCTTC.

This CDR3 is CASSSRSAGENIQYF. As DNA, the CDR3 is TGTGCCAGCAGCTCCCGAAGTGCGGGCGAAAACATTCAGTACTTC. The chain recombines TRBV5-4 with TRBJ2-4, with a weak D call TRBD2 (5 bases). V lost 3 bases, J lost 5 bases, and 15 bases lay in between. This CDR3 is built from 15 residues. Germline CDR1 is SGHNT and CDR2 is YYREEE (reference sequence). Combining the CDR3 with reference TRBV5-4 and TRBJ2-4 gives the whole variable domain ETGVTQSPTHLIKTRGQQVTLRCSSQSGHNTVSWYQQALGQGPQFIFQYYREEENGRGNFPPRFSGLQFPNYSSELNVNALELDDSALYLCASSSRSAGENIQYFGAGTRLSVL.

V and J are TRBV25-1 and TRBJ2-5, with 8 bases fitting TRBD1. This CDR3 spans 15 amino acids. The germline V gene has CDR1 MGHDK and CDR2 SYGVNS. The junction had 9 bases not matched to a gene; V was cut back by 6 bases and J by 3 bases. CDR3 loop: CASRVMDRVKETQYF. CDR3 bases: TGTGCCAGCAGGGTCATGGACAGGGTAAAAGAGACCCAGTACTTC.

The V call is TRBV5-5, the J call TRBJ2-7; D not resolved. Germline lookup yields CDR1 SGHKS and CDR2 YYEKEE (reference sequence). The CDR3 totals 15 residues. V lost 0 bases and J 1 base, leaving 11 bases between the germline ends. Here the CDR3 reads CASSLGLSVSYEQYF. The CDR3 region has the DNA TGTGCCAGCAGCTTGGGACTCTCGGTGTCCTACGAGCAGTACTTC.